Sequencing of this T cell receptor beta chain was carried out in a study of T-cell reconstitution after alpha-beta-depleted transplantation in children. Study findings and constraints: Several patients had high TCRbeta diversity at day 60; it came from surviving recipient T cells and thymic progenitors. Expanded graft clones, several hundred of them, were reportedly the source of alpha-beta T cells about two months after transplant.

This CDR3 is 15 amino acids long. Trimming took 7 bases from V and 2 from J, leaving 15 bases between them. Per the germline V gene, CDR1 is LNHDA and CDR2 is SQIVND (reference sequence). This clonotype was counted only a few times. Its matching antigen is unknown. Preparation of the TCRbeta library involved a method that used unique molecular identifiers. TCRdb re-called the PCR reads through MiXCR, storing one row per CDR3 protein. The profile shows hundreds of thousands of distinct CDR3 sequences, under 8.5% of them singletons. The input for sequencing was PBMCs, mostly from graft donor cells, taken 360 days after TCRalphabeta/CD19-depleted stem cell transplant. The genes are TRBV19 and TRBJ1-5; D is uncertain. The TCR sequence derives from a male patient between 2 and 10 years old who had a stem cell transplant for acute myeloid leukemia, so the T cells may come from the graft donor. In DNA, the CDR3 is TGTGCCAGTACCACAAACAGTTGGGGCAATCAGCCCCAGCATTTT. It specifies CASTTNSWGNQPQHF.